This T cell receptor (beta chain) is from a study of CD8 T cells in ankylosing spondylitis. The study's findings and limits: CD8+ cells made up the disease-linked clones, which were relatively rare in peripheral blood.

Trimming pared 1 base from V and 5 bases from J, leaving 10 bases between. This CDR3 is 13 amino acids long. Germline-derived CDR1 and CDR2 are SGHRS and YFSETQ. Comment on this clonotype: Its target is not known.

Quantitative 5'-RACE was performed with molecular barcodes, and it yielded the TCR beta libraries. TCRdb reprocessed the 5' RACE reads with MiXCR, giving one entry per CDR3 protein. The table has some 140,000 distinct CDR3 sequences, roughly 8.4% seen once. The sample consisted of synovial fluid, either unsorted or a sorted T cell fraction (not recorded which). This clonotype was sampled from a male donor with ankylosing spondylitis. The chain joins TRBV5-1 to TRBJ2-7; D ambiguous. The CDR3 DNA is TGCGCCAGCAGCTTGAATCCCTGGGACGAGCAGTACTTC. Residues: CASSLNPWDEQYF.